The following is a T cell receptor beta chain sequence with its context. The data stem from a study of blood T cell repertoires in COVID-19. The V gene's germline CDR1 is LNHNV and CDR2 YYDKDF (reference sequence). V was shortened by 5 bases and J by 9 bases, with 12 bases between the two germline ends. The CDR3 runs to 12 residues. The method was immunoSEQ multiplex PCR; TCRdb's version includes in-frame clones alone and lacks a portion of them. The sample has 100,000 or so clones; 84% are singletons. The sequenced sample was peripheral blood. This TCR was sampled from a woman in her fifties or sixties with acute or convalescent COVID-19. The chain links TRBV15 to TRBJ2-3, with D possibly TRBD1 on 6 matching bases. The CDR3 is CATSVVGGTQYF. The CDR3 bases are TGTGCCACCAGCGTAGTAGGGGGAACGCAGTATTTT.